The 2 T cell receptor beta chains below come from one sample, sequenced in a study of T cell changes during pregnancy in multiple sclerosis. The repertoire was sequenced with immunoSEQ multiplex PCR; TCRdb's copy has only in-frame clones and lacks some. The sample carries fewer than 110,000 clones, 91% recorded once. Sequences were derived from peripheral blood, sampled in the second trimester of pregnancy. The origin of the receptors is a female donor with multiple sclerosis, enrolled in a pregnancy study.

The V and J genes are TRBV11-3 and TRBJ2-2, with 7 bases identical to TRBD2. V was clipped by 5 bases and J by 7 bases; unmatched bases: 1. The CDR3 spans 12 residues. The germline V gene has CDR1 SGHNT and CDR2 YENEEA. DNA of the CDR3: TGTGCCAGCAGCGGGGGGGTCGGGGAGCTGTTTTTT. Its translation: CASSGGVGELFF.

The chain uses TRBV5-6 and TRBJ2-7; 10 bases align to TRBD2. The junction had 7 bases not matched to a gene; V was cut back by 3 bases and J by 4 bases. In germline, CDR1 is SGHDT, CDR2 YYEEEE. CDR3 length equals 15 residues. CDR3 bases: TGTGCCAGCAGCTCGAAGCGGGAGGGCCAATACGAGCAGTACTTC. Amino acids: CASSSKREGQYEQYF.